This T cell receptor beta chain was captured in a study of tumor-infiltrating lymphocytes in oesophageal squamous cell carcinoma listed by TCRdb under 2016. At the junction V is shortened by 5 bases and J by 4 bases; bases outside the gene matches: 8. The CDR3 runs 16 residues from the cysteine to the phenylalanine. The read is trimmed to its CDR3 DNA, 48 bases read in frame from base 1. CDR1 and CDR2 (MNHEY, SVGAGI) derive from the germline V gene. For this clonotype: Its recognized antigen is unknown. No much larger clone exists at a distance of one base, and base qualities are not known.

Libraries were made using PCR. TCRdb records Illumina HiSeq 2000 as the sequencer. The public reads were reanalyzed by TCRdb: fastp trimming at Q25, MiXCR alignment, in-frame beta chains only. Rows merge per CDR3 protein into single entries with the most common DNA and genes. Recorded for this sample are about 25,000 distinct CDR3 sequences; more than 35% of them occurred a single time. The ten largest account for less than 30% of the sample. The rearranged chain carries TRBV6-5 and TRBJ2-2; the junction holds 9 bases that match TRBD1. The clonotype comes from a male donor with esophageal squamous cell carcinoma. The specimen was esophageal tumor tissue. The CDR3 loop reads CASSLAGTGTTGELFF. The DNA is as follows: TGTGCCAGCAGTCTGGCCGGGACAGGGACCACCGGGGAGCTGTTTTTT.